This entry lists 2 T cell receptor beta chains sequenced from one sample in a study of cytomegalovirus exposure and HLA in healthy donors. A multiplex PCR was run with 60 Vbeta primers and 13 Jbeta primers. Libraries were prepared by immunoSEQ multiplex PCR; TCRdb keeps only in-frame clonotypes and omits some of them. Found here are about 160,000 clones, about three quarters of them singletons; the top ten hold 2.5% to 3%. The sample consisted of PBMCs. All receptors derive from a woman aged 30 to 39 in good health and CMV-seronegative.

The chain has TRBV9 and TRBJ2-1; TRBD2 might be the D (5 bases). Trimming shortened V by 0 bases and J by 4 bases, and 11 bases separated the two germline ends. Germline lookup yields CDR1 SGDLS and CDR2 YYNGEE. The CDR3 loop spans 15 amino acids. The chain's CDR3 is CASSVAGNLYNEQFF. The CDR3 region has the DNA TGTGCCAGCAGCGTAGCGGGGAATCTTTACAATGAGCAGTTCTTC.

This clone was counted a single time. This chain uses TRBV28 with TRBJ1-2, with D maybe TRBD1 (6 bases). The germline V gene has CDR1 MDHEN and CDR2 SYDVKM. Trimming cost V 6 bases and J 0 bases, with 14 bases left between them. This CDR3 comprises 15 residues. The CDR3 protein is CASSRPDRSNYGYTF. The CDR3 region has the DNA TGTGCCAGCAGCCGCCCGGACAGATCTAACTATGGCTACACCTTC.